A single sample is the source of the 2 T cell receptor beta chains below, sequenced in a study of OX40 agonist ivuxolimab in advanced cancers. The library was produced with the immunoSEQ multiplex PCR assay. TCRdb obtained this table from immuneACCESS and retained in-frame rearrangements with V and J assigned. These tables miss some clones; where compared with another copy, unresolved V genes account for less than half of the shortfall, and the remainder is unexplained. The sample contains some 74,000 clones, approximately 90% of them found a single time. The top ten constitute about 1% of the sample. Specimen: CD4+ or CD8+ T cells sorted from blood, collected in a trial of the OX40 agonist ivuxolimab. Source of these receptors: an adult with an advanced solid tumor such as melanoma, head and neck, liver or kidney cancer.

This chain links TRBV2 with TRBJ1-1; TRBD1 might be the D (5 bases). The CDR3 covers 14 residues. Germline values: CDR1 SNHLY, CDR2 FYNNEI. Trimming removed 11 bases from V and 3 bases from J, with 19 bases in between. The chain's CDR3 is CAGGGTGLYTEAFF. CDR3 in DNA: TGTGCCGGAGGAGGGACCGGATTATACACTGAAGCTTTCTTT.

A few counts support this clone. The CDR3 is CAWSGGAGTGGAVGNQPQHF. CDR3 bases: TGTGCCTGGAGTGGGGGTGCCGGGACAGGGGGCGCGGTGGGCAATCAGCCCCAGCATTTT. The rearrangement joins TRBV30 to TRBJ1-5; TRBD1 agrees at 12 bases. The CDR3 has 20 amino acids. With V trimmed by 1 base and J by 2 bases, 15 bases remained unmatched. From germline, CDR1 is GTSNPN and CDR2 SVGIG (reference sequence).